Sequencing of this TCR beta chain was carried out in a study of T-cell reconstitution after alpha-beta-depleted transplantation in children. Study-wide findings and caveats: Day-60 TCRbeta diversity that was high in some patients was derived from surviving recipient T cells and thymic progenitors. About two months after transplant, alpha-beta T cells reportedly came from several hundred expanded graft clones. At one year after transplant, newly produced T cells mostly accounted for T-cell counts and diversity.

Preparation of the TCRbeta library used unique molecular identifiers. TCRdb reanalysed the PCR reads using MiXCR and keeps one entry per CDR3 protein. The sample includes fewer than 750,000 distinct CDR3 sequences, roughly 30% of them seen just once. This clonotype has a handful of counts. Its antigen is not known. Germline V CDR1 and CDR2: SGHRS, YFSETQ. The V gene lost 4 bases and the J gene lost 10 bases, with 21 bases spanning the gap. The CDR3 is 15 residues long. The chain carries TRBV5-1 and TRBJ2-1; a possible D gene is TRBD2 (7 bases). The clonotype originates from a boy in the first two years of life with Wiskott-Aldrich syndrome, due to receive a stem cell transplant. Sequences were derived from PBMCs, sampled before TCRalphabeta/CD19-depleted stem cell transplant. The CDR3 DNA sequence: TGCGCCAGCAGCCGCCGGGGGGCCAGCTCTACGGAGCAGTTCTTC. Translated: CASSRRGASSTEQFF.